The 21 T cell receptor beta chains given below trace back to one sample, sequenced in a study of blood T cell repertoires in COVID-19. The method was immunoSEQ multiplex PCR; TCRdb's version includes in-frame clones alone and lacks a portion of them. The sample lists about 40,000 clones, about 79% occurring once. Sequenced sample: peripheral blood. The receptors come from a human donor with acute or convalescent COVID-19. The donor label of this sample is uncertain.

This clone was counted once. The rearrangement uses TRBV4-2 and TRBJ1-2; D perhaps matches TRBD1 (6 bases). The CDR3 length is 15 residues. V was pared by 1 base and J by 3 bases, with 12 bases between. Per germline, CDR1 LGHNA and CDR2 YNFKEQ. This CDR3 is CASSQAGRGYYGYTF. The CDR3 bases are TGTGCCAGCAGCCAAGCGGGAAGGGGGTACTATGGCTACACCTTC.

This clone was observed a single time. The chain uses TRBV9 and TRBJ2-7; D is unresolved. The CDR3 loop spans 12 amino acids. Germline loops: CDR1 SGDLS, CDR2 YYNGEE. V was shortened by 2 bases and J by 8 bases, with 11 bases between the two germline ends. CDR3 sequence reads: CASSVEEEKQYF. In DNA form, the CDR3 reads TGTGCCAGCAGCGTTGAGGAAGAAAAGCAGTACTTC.

The chain joins TRBV29-1 to TRBJ2-1, with a possible D match to TRBD2 (5 bases). The CDR3 runs 12 residues. V was trimmed by 6 bases and J by 5 bases, leaving 11 bases between them. From germline, CDR1 is SQVTM and CDR2 ANQGSEA. Here the CDR3 DNA reads TGCAGCGTCGGACTGAGTCACAATGAGCAGTTCTTC. Its protein is CSVGLSHNEQFF.

This rearrangement joins TRBV4-3 to TRBJ2-2; 15 nucleotides agree with TRBD2. V lost 0 bases to trimming and J lost 5 bases; unmatched junction nucleotides: 7. Germline V CDR1 and CDR2: LGHNA, YSLEER. The CDR3 extends over 19 amino acids. CDR3 region: CASSQDLLGLAGGTGELFF. The CDR3, as DNA: TGCGCCAGCAGCCAAGATCTGTTAGGACTAGCGGGGGGGACCGGGGAGCTGTTTTTT.

This chain uses TRBV5-4 with TRBJ1-1; D is unclear. Germline values: CDR1 SGHNT, CDR2 YYREEE (reference sequence). Deletions cut 6 bases from V and 1 base from J, with 16 bases between. This CDR3 contains 15 residues. The CDR3 spells CASTLSTRRNTEAFF. The CDR3 nucleotides are TGTGCCAGCACCCTCTCAACAAGGAGGAACACTGAAGCTTTCTTT.

The chain is built from TRBV25-1 and TRBJ2-7; D is uncertain. Per germline, CDR1 MGHDK and CDR2 SYGVNS. This CDR3 has 14 amino acids. The V end was cut by 1 base, the J end by 2 bases, with 9 bases between. DNA for the CDR3: TGTGCCAGCAGTGAATTTTTTAGCCCCTACGAGCAGTACTTC. Translation: CASSEFFSPYEQYF.

The chain uses TRBV6-2 or TRBV6-3 and TRBJ1-2; D might be TRBD1 (6 bases). This CDR3 has 16 residues. Germline V CDR1 and CDR2: MNHEY, SVGEGT. The ends were cut back, 3 bases at V and 3 bases at J, with 17 bases in the middle. CDR3 DNA: TGTGCCAGCAGTTATTCCGCCCGGGACAACTACTATGGCTACACCTTC. It yields the protein CASSYSARDNYYGYTF.

The V call is TRBV30, the J call TRBJ2-2, with D maybe TRBD1 (5 bases). The CDR3 sequence is 12 residues long. V lost 2 bases and J 6 bases, leaving 7 bases between the germline ends. Per the germline V gene, CDR1 is GTSNPN and CDR2 is SVGIG (reference sequence). Here the CDR3 DNA reads TGTGCCTGGAGTCCAGGGTCCGGGGAGCTGTTTTTT. Protein sequence: CAWSPGSGELFF.

The chain recombines TRBV24-1 with TRBJ2-7; 14 bases fit TRBD2. CDR3 length: 16 amino acids. V dropped 2 bases and J dropped 2; count of bases not matched to a gene: 1. CDR1 is KGHDR, CDR2 SFDVKD, per germline. CDR3 sequence reads: CATSDSTSGRAYEQYF. The CDR3 nucleotides read TGTGCCACCAGTGATTCGACTAGCGGGAGGGCCTACGAGCAGTACTTC.

The genes are TRBV7-9 and TRBJ1-2; the match to TRBD1 covers 8 bases. Germline lookup yields CDR1 SEHNR and CDR2 FQNEAQ (reference sequence). This CDR3 spans 16 amino acids. V was clipped by 5 bases and J by 4 bases; unmatched bases: 12. The CDR3 is CASSLLRQGRTYGYTF. The CDR3 DNA follows: TGTGCCAGCAGCCTCCTTAGACAGGGGAGGACCTATGGCTACACCTTC. Full variable domain (remainder filled in from reference TRBV7-9 and TRBJ1-2): DTGVSQNPRHKITKRGQNVTFRCDPISEHNRLYWYRQTLGQGPEFLTYFQNEAQLEKSRLLSDRFSAERPKGSFSTLEIQRTEQGDSAMYLCASSLLRQGRTYGYTFGSGTRLTVV.

The chain couples TRBV15 to TRBJ1-2, with D perhaps matching TRBD1 (6 bases). CDR3 length: 14 amino acids. Per germline, CDR1 LNHNV and CDR2 YYDKDF (reference sequence). Trimming removed 5 bases at V and 7 bases at J, with 17 bases between. The CDR3 spells CATSVQGWAFGYTF. The CDR3 nucleotides are TGTGCCACCAGCGTACAGGGATGGGCTTTTGGCTACACCTTC.

The CDR3 here is CASSQDLLGHPNYEQYF. The CDR3 DNA is TGTGCCAGCAGCCAAGATCTTTTGGGACACCCAAACTACGAGCAGTACTTC. The rearrangement uses TRBV3-1 (or the pseudogene TRBV3-2) and TRBJ2-7, with a tentative D call TRBD1 (6 bases). The germline V gene encodes CDR1 LGHDT and CDR2 YNNKEL (reference sequence). The CDR3 consists of 17 residues. The V end was cut by 0 bases, the J end by 3 bases, with 18 bases between.

The J gene is TRBJ2-3, the V gene TRBV4-3; the match to TRBD1 covers 9 bases. This CDR3 has 15 residues. The trim removed 0 bases at V and 4 bases at J, leaving 2 bases unmatched. Germline V gene data show CDR1 as LGHNA and CDR2 as YSLEER. The CDR3 DNA follows: TGCGCCAGCAGCCAAGACAGACAGGGGGCAGATACGCAGTATTTT. This translates into CASSQDRQGADTQYF.

In its sample, this clone was seen a few times. This chain joins TRBV7-9 and TRBJ1-1; TRBD1 agrees at 7 bases. CDR1 and CDR2 from the germline V gene are SEHNR and FQNEAQ (reference sequence). The length of the CDR3 is 12 residues. With V trimmed by 5 bases and J by 7 bases, 4 bases remained unmatched. CDR3 in amino acids: CASSIGTVEAFF. In DNA form, the CDR3 reads TGTGCCAGCAGCATAGGGACAGTTGAAGCTTTCTTT.

This chain links TRBV9 with TRBJ2-1; 9 bases line up with TRBD1. The V gene end was trimmed by 1 base and the J gene end by 6 bases; junction bases not matched to a gene: 5. The germline gives CDR1 SGDLS, CDR2 YYNGEE. The CDR3 covers 15 residues. The CDR3 sequence is CASSVREDRGNEQFF. CDR3 sequence (DNA): TGTGCCAGCAGCGTACGGGAGGACAGGGGCAATGAGCAGTTCTTC.

The chain couples TRBV3-1 (or the pseudogene TRBV3-2) to TRBJ1-5; TRBD1 might be the D (5 bases). The CDR3 has 17 residues. V was cut by 3 bases and J by 2 bases, with 17 bases left in between. The V gene's germline CDR1 is LGHDT and CDR2 YNNKEL (reference sequence). CDR3 coding DNA: TGTGCCAGCAGCCAGGGGGGACGGGCTGGGGGCAATCAGCCCCAGCATTTT. It yields the protein CASSQGGRAGGNQPQHF.

The V and J genes are TRBV7-9 and TRBJ2-3, with TRBD1 as a possible D gene (6 bases). The CDR3 is made up of 11 amino acids. The germline V and J ends were trimmed by 8 bases and 4 bases, with 7 bases remaining between them. Germline V CDR1 and CDR2: SEHNR, FQNEAQ (reference sequence). CDR3 in amino acids: CASEGADTQYF. The CDR3 DNA sequence: TGTGCCAGCGAGGGGGCAGATACGCAGTATTTT.

The chain has TRBV4-2 and TRBJ2-1, with 11 bases that match TRBD2. The V and J ends lost 2 bases and 2 bases, in that order; junction bases with no gene match: 2. This CDR3 spans 16 amino acids. Germline V gene data show CDR1 as LGHNA and CDR2 as YNFKEQ. CDR3 sequence reads: CASSQSSGGTYNEQFF. In nucleotides, the CDR3 is TGTGCCAGCAGCCAATCTAGCGGGGGGACCTACAATGAGCAGTTCTTC.

This clone was detected only once. V is TRBV18 and J is TRBJ2-5, with 10 bases fitting TRBD1. Germline V gene lookup returns CDR1 KGHSH and CDR2 LQKENI. V lost 3 bases to trimming and J lost 2 bases; unmatched junction nucleotides: 3. The CDR3 consists of 15 residues. The chain's CDR3 is CASSPGQGLQETQYF. For the CDR3, the DNA is TGTGCCAGCTCACCGGGACAGGGGTTACAAGAGACCCAGTACTTC.

The chain links TRBV5-5 to TRBJ2-7; possibly TRBD2 for D (5 bases). This CDR3 has 12 amino acids. V lost 5 bases to trimming and J lost 5 bases, with 11 bases between them. Germline CDR1 reads SGHKS; CDR2 reads YYEKEE (reference sequence). The DNA for the CDR3 is TGTGCCAGCAGATACAGCGGCGACGAGCAGTACTTC. Translating it yields CASRYSGDEQYF.

The CDR3 region is CAIREQGRGNTIYF. The CDR3 DNA reads TGTGCCATCAGAGAACAGGGGAGAGGAAACACCATATATTTT. The chain combines TRBV10-3 with TRBJ1-3; 7 bases map to TRBD1. The CDR3 loop spans 14 amino acids. Germline CDR1 and CDR2: ENHRY and SYGVKD. Trimming took 6 bases from V and 4 from J; bases not matched to a gene: 6.